The rows below give T cell receptor beta chains drawn from one sample of a study of blood T cells in healthy people across ages. MiXCR, applied by TCRdb to the 5' RACE reads, yields one record per CDR3 protein. The sample lists around 1.5 million distinct CDR3 sequences, around 42% occurring once. The sample comprised blood. These receptors all stem from a woman under 30 in good health. Both conserved end residues are part of each CDR3. The D gene is left open where the match is weak. Not all rows give a size; the values are once, few, many and, for expanded clones, a class.

D,J,size,V,CDR3,DNA
-,TRBJ2-7,-,TRBV20-1,CSASAFSGYEQYF,TGCAGTGCTAGCGCCTTCTCGGGGTACGAGCAGTACTTC
TRBD1,TRBJ1-1,-,TRBV11-1,CASSPRGYGTGGTEAFF,TGTGCCAGCAGCCCACGGGGATACGGGACAGGGGGAACTGAAGCTTTCTTT
TRBD1,TRBJ1-2,few,TRBV4-1,CASSQDGQGCYGYTF,TGCGCCAGCAGCCAAGACGGACAGGGCTGCTATGGCTACACCTTC
-,TRBJ2-1,-,TRBV12-5,CASSRPEWAQFF,TGTGCTAGTTCCAGGCCGGAGTGGGCGCAGTTCTTC
-,TRBJ1-1,-,TRBV2,CASRAWGDAAFF,TGTGCCAGCAGGGCCTGGGGGGACGCAGCTTTCTTT
TRBD1,TRBJ1-5,-,TRBV7-9,CASSLVPTGVYNQPQHF,TGTGCCAGCAGCTTAGTCCCGACAGGGGTTTACAATCAGCCCCAGCATTTT
-,TRBJ2-3,-,TRBV7-9,CASSSYGTSGDTQYF,TGTGCCAGCAGCTCCTATGGGACTTCGGGGGATACGCAGTATTTT
-,TRBJ1-2,-,TRBV5-1,CASSWDGPNYGYTF,TGCGCCAGCAGCTGGGACGGGCCTAACTATGGCTACACCTTC
TRBD1,TRBJ1-6,few,TRBV7-9,CASSLFGGTGAILTPLHF,TGTGCCAGCAGCCTCTTCGGGGGCACAGGGGCGATCCTCACACCCCTCCACTTT
-,TRBJ2-5,-,TRBV11-2,CAGSLQEEEYF,TGTGCCGGCAGCCTGCAGGAAGAGGAGTACTTC
TRBD2,TRBJ2-4,-,TRBV6-1,CASSEMSGEAKNIQYF,TGTGCCAGCAGTGAAATGAGCGGGGAGGCCAAAAACATTCAGTACTTC
-,TRBJ1-2,-,TRBV12-3/TRBV12-4,CASRQQGRGEGGYTF,TGTGCCAGCAGACAACAGGGTCGAGGGGAAGGTGGCTACACCTTC
TRBD2,TRBJ2-3,-,TRBV5-5,CASSGRENLDTQYF,TGTGCCAGCAGCGGGAGGGAGAATTTGGATACGCAGTATTTT
-,TRBJ1-4,-,TRBV6-6,CATLGGREKLFF,TGTGCCACTCTAGGGGGTAGGGAAAAACTGTTTTTT
-,TRBJ2-1,few,TRBV11-2,CASSLARALNEQFF,TGTGCCAGCAGCTTAGCACGAGCCCTCAATGAGCAGTTCTTC
TRBD1,TRBJ1-4,-,TRBV25-1,CASSHTTGNEKLFF,TGTGCCAGCAGTCATACGACAGGGAATGAAAAACTGTTTTTT
TRBD1,TRBJ1-5,-,TRBV12-3/TRBV12-4,CASRITTGGNQPQHF,TGTGCCAGCCGAATAACGACAGGGGGGAATCAGCCCCAGCATTTT
TRBD2,TRBJ2-5,once,TRBV6-1,CATLLLGRETQHF,TGTGCCACCCTCTTACTAGGGAGGGAGACCCAGCACTTC
-,TRBJ2-5,-,TRBV28,CASSLVPSDQETQYF,TGTGCCAGCAGTTTAGTTCCTAGCGACCAAGAGACCCAGTACTTC
TRBD2,TRBJ2-3,-,TRBV7-9,CASSRRGGRTDTQYF,TGTGCCAGCAGCCGCCGGGGGGGAAGGACAGATACGCAGTATTTT
-,TRBJ1-1,-,TRBV7-9,CASRFQMNTEAFF,TGTGCCAGCCGATTTCAAATGAACACTGAAGCTTTCTTT
-,TRBJ2-7,-,TRBV7-6,CASSLGTAASSYEQYF,TGTGCCAGCAGCTTAGGGACAGCGGCTAGCTCCTACGAGCAGTACTTC
-,TRBJ1-1,-,TRBV6-1,CATQQVVNTEAFF,TGTGCCACTCAACAGGTTGTGAACACTGAAGCTTTCTTT
TRBD1,TRBJ2-4,-,TRBV10-3,CAKSLVDRAAKNIQYF,TGTGCCAAAAGTTTGGTAGACAGGGCGGCCAAAAACATTCAGTACTTC
-,TRBJ2-3,-,TRBV6-5,CASSYSRYRTGTDTQYF,TGTGCCAGCAGTTACTCCCGTTACCGTACAGGGACAGATACGCAGTATTTT
TRBD2,TRBJ2-7,-,TRBV6-4,CASKLEAGGVYNEQYF,TGTGCCAGCAAGCTGGAAGCGGGAGGGGTCTACAATGAGCAGTACTTC
TRBD1,TRBJ1-4,-,TRBV25-1,CASSDLTGGREKLFF,TGTGCCAGCAGTGACCTGACAGGGGGCAGGGAAAAACTGTTTTTT
-,TRBJ2-4,few,TRBV3-1,CASSQDSTGPQYF,TGTGCCAGCAGCCAAGATTCTACGGGCCCGCAGTACTTC
TRBD2,TRBJ2-1,few,TRBV20-1,CSVRTSGTNEQFF,TGCAGTGTTCGGACTAGCGGCACCAATGAGCAGTTCTTC
-,TRBJ1-5,few,TRBV20-1,CSARDWDNSNQPQHF,TGCAGTGCTAGAGATTGGGATAATAGCAATCAGCCCCAGCATTTT
TRBD2,TRBJ2-1,-,TRBV20-1,CSAPGTSGDEQFF,TGCAGTGCCCCCGGGACTAGCGGCGACGAGCAGTTCTTC
TRBD2,TRBJ2-3,-,TRBV2,CASIGLANIDTQYF,TGTGCCAGCATCGGACTAGCAAACATAGATACGCAGTATTTT
-,TRBJ2-1,-,TRBV14,CASSHRWTEETQFF,TGTGCCAGCAGCCACAGGTGGACGGAAGAGACCCAGTTCTTC
TRBD2,TRBJ2-1,-,TRBV13,CASSFYSSGVYNEQFF,TGTGCCAGCAGCTTCTACTCTAGCGGGGTTTACAATGAGCAGTTCTTC
-,TRBJ2-7,-,TRBV30,CAWSVHQNYEQYF,TGTGCCTGGAGTGTACACCAGAATTACGAGCAGTACTTC
TRBD2,TRBJ2-2,-,TRBV28,CASSPPRGGGPTGELFF,TGTGCCAGCAGTCCCCCACGTGGGGGAGGGCCGACCGGGGAGCTGTTTTTT